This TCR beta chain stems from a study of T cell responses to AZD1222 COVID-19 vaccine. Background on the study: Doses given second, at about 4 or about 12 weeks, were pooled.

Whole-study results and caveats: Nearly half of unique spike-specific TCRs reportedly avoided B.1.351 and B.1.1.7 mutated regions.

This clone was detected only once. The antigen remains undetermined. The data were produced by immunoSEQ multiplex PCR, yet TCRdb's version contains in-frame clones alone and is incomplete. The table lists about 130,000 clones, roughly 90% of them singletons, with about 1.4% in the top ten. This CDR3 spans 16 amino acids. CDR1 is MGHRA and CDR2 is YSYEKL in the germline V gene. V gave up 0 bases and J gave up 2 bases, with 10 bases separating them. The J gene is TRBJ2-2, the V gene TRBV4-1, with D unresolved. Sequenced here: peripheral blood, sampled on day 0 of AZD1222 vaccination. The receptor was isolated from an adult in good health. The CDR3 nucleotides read TGCGCCAGCAGCCAAGAAAGTAGGGCTAACACCGGGGAGCTGTTTTTT. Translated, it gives CASSQESRANTGELFF.